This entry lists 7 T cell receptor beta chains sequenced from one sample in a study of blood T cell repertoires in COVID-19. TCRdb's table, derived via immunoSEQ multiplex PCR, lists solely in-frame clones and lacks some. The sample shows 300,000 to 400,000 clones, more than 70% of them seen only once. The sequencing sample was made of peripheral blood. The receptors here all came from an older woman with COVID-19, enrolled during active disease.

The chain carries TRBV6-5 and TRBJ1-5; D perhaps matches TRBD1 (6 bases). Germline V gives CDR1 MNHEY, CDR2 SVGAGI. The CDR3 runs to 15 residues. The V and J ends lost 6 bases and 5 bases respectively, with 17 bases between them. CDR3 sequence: CASRAGTPTDQPQHF. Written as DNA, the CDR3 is TGTGCCAGCAGGGCCGGGACACCAACAGATCAGCCCCAGCATTTT.

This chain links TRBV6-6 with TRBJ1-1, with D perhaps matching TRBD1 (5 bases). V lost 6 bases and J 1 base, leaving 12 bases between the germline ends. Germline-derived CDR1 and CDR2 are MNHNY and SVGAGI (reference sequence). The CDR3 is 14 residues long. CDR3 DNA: TGTGCCAGCAGCTTCGACAGAGAGAACACTGAAGCTTTCTTT. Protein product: CASSFDRENTEAFF.

CDR3 nucleotide sequence: TGTGCCAGTAGTCCTCTGGTAGCGGGGGTCTCCTACAATGAGCAGTTCTTC. Protein sequence: CASSPLVAGVSYNEQFF. The gene calls are TRBV19 and TRBJ2-1, with 9 bases identical to TRBD2. Germline CDR1 is LNHDA and CDR2 is SQIVND (reference sequence). The CDR3 contains 17 residues. V shed 5 bases and J 0 bases; nucleotides not matched to a gene: 8.

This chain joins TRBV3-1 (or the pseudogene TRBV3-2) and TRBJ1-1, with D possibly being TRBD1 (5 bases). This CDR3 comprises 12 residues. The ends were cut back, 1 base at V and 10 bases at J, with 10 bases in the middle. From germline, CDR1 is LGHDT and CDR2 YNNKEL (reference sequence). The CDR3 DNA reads TGTGCCAGCAGCCAAGCTCAGGGAAGAGCTTTCTTT. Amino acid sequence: CASSQAQGRAFF.

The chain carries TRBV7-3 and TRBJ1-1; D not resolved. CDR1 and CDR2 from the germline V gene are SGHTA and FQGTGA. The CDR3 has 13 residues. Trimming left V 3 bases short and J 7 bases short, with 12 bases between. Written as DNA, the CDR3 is TGTGCCAGCAGCTTCCCGGGCGGAGGTGAAGCTTTCTTT. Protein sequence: CASSFPGGGEAFF. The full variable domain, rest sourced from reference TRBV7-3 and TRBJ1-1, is GAGVSQTPSNKVTEKGKYVELRCDPISGHTALYWYRQSLGQGPEFLIYFQGTGAADDSGLPNDRFFAVRPEGSVSTLKIQRTERGDSAVYLCASSFPGGGEAFFGQGTRLTVV.

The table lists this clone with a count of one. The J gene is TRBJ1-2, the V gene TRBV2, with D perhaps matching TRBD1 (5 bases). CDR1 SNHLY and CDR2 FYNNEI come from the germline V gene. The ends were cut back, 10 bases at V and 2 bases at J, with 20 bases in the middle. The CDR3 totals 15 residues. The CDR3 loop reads CATTRRGAPNYGYTF. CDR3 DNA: TGTGCCACTACCAGGAGGGGCGCACCCAACTATGGCTACACCTTC.

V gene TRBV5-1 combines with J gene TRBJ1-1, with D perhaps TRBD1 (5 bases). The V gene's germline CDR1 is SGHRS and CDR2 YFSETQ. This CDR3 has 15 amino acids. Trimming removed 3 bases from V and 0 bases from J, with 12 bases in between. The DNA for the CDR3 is TGCGCCAGCAGCTGGGTGGGGGGGTTGAACACTGAAGCTTTCTTT. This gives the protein CASSWVGGLNTEAFF.